This entry concerns a single T cell receptor beta chain. Its specificity is not known. The data were obtained in a study of T cells expressing NK-cell markers. In the study overall: Cells sorted as CD3+CD56+NKG2C+, CD3+CD56+NKG2C- and CD3+CD56-NKG2C+ T cells supplied the TCR beta repertoires.

Study-wide findings and caveats: The study left the HCMV specificity of expanded NKG2C+ T cell clones unresolved.

TCRdb re-called the 5' RACE reads; every CDR3 protein appears as one record, without DNA. The sample data list some 450,000 distinct CDR3 sequences. The CDR3 is 12 amino acids. Per germline, CDR1 MDHEN and CDR2 SYDVKM. Input material: blood T cells: a sorted CD56 or NKG2C T cell subset, CD4+ or CD8+ T cells, or bulk PBMC T cells (not recorded which). The chain combines TRBV28 with TRBJ2-7; TCRdb reports TRBD1, a call that lacks DNA to check it against. The source is a woman between 18 and 70 years old in good health. The CDR3 loop reads CAAGGDSYEQYF. The variable domain in full, completed from reference TRBV28 and TRBJ2-7, reads DVKVTQSSRYLVKRTGEKVFLECVQDMDHENMFWYRQDPGLGLRLIYFSYDVKMKEKGDIPEGYSVSREKKERFSLILESASTNQTSMYLCAAGGDSYEQYFGPGTRLTVT.